A selection of T cell receptor beta chains follows, all from one sample in a study of blood T cells in healthy people across ages. One entry per CDR3 protein, called by TCRdb with MiXCR from the 5' RACE reads. The sample has about 1.6 million distinct CDR3 sequences, about 35% seen once; the top ten hold about 10%. Sequenced material: blood. The receptor source for this set is a woman in her 30s in good health. CDR3s include the opening cysteine and the closing phenylalanine or tryptophan. D genes are given only for firm matches. For some rows the clone size is stated as once, few or many, or as a class when expanded; others skip it.

D gene | J gene | clone size | V gene | CDR3 protein | CDR3 DNA
- | TRBJ2-1 | few | TRBV20-1 | CSAMGLGYNEQFF | TGCAGTGCTATGGGACTTGGCTACAATGAGCAGTTCTTC
TRBD2 | TRBJ2-1 | many | TRBV12-3/TRBV12-4 | CASSPGGGEQFF | TGTGCCAGCAGTCCCGGGGGGGGTGAGCAGTTCTTC
- | TRBJ1-1 | - | TRBV27 | CASSFTPEMGKRAFF | TGTGCCAGCAGTTTCACCCCCGAGATGGGCAAAAGAGCTTTCTTT
TRBD2 | TRBJ2-1 | - | TRBV4-2 | CASSQEDLAGYNEQFF | TGTGCCAGCAGCCAAGAGGATCTAGCGGGATACAATGAGCAGTTCTTC
- | TRBJ2-7 | many | TRBV4-2 | CASSQDRLEYYEQYF | TGTGCCAGCAGCCAAGATCGACTAGAATACTACGAGCAGTACTTC
- | TRBJ2-7 | - | TRBV3-1 | CASSQVEVGEQYF | TGTGCCAGCAGCCAAGTTGAGGTTGGCGAGCAGTACTTC
- | TRBJ2-2 | - | TRBV29-1 | CGVVSGAGELFF | TGCGGCGTTGTTTCGGGGGCCGGGGAGCTGTTTTTT
TRBD2 | TRBJ2-7 | - | TRBV28 | CASSLFSGRAGEQYF | TGTGCCAGCAGTTTATTTAGCGGGAGGGCCGGGGAGCAGTACTTC
- | TRBJ2-1 | - | TRBV20-1 | CSAREDTSYNEQFF | TGCAGTGCTAGAGAGGACACTAGTTACAATGAGCAGTTCTTC
- | TRBJ2-4 | - | TRBV3-1 | CASSRGSTEEYF | TGTGCCAGCAGCCGTGGGTCTACGGAAGAGTACTTC
- | TRBJ2-1 | few | TRBV12-3/TRBV12-4 | CASSPGELGPYNEQFF | TGTGCCAGCAGTCCGGGGGAGTTGGGGCCCTACAATGAGCAGTTCTTC
- | TRBJ2-7 | - | TRBV5-1 | CASSGNPQATTSSYEQYF | TGCGCCAGCAGCGGAAACCCTCAGGCGACTACGAGCTCCTACGAGCAGTACTTC
TRBD2 | TRBJ2-5 | - | TRBV7-9 | CASSLDGGLTQETQYF | TGTGCCAGCAGCTTAGACGGGGGGTTGACCCAAGAGACCCAGTACTTC
TRBD2 | TRBJ2-1 | few | TRBV12-3/TRBV12-4 | CASSWTSGTMYNEQFF | TGTGCCAGCAGTTGGACTAGCGGTACCATGTACAATGAGCAGTTCTTC
- | TRBJ2-7 | - | TRBV27 | CASSLRAGTPLYEQYF | TGTGCCAGCAGTTTGCGGGCGGGGACCCCTCTCTACGAGCAGTACTTC
TRBD1 | TRBJ2-7 | - | TRBV6-2/TRBV6-3 | CASTPGQSPYEQYF | TGTGCCAGCACTCCGGGACAGAGCCCCTACGAGCAGTACTTC
- | TRBJ1-1 | many | TRBV18 | CASSPGQNTEAFF | TGTGCCAGCAGCCCTGGACAGAACACTGAAGCTTTCTTT
- | TRBJ1-4 | - | TRBV2 | CASSDQGTNEKLFF | TGTGCCAGCAGTGATCAGGGCACTAATGAAAAACTGTTTTTT
TRBD2 | TRBJ2-1 | once | TRBV7-8 | CASSLRAGTSVERGNEQFF | TGTGCCAGCAGCTTAAGGGCCGGGACTAGCGTTGAAAGGGGCAATGAGCAGTTCTTC
TRBD1 | TRBJ1-6 | - | TRBV7-3 | CASGRGTADSPLHF | TGTGCCAGCGGCCGCGGGACAGCTGATTCACCCCTCCACTTT
- | TRBJ2-3 | - | TRBV14 | CACSQVRADTQYF | TGTGCCTGCAGCCAAGTCCGTGCAGATACGCAGTATTTT
- | TRBJ2-7 | many | TRBV6-7 | CASSYSTRPYEQYF | TGTGCCAGCAGTTACTCGACGCGACCCTACGAGCAGTACTTC
- | TRBJ2-3 | - | TRBV6-1 | CASKGGVDGASTDTQYF | TGTGCCAGCAAGGGGGGCGTCGACGGGGCTAGCACAGATACGCAGTATTTT
TRBD2 | TRBJ2-3 | - | TRBV4-1 | CASSPLTSGSPTDTQYF | TGCGCCAGCAGCCCGTTGACTAGCGGGTCTCCCACAGATACGCAGTATTTT
- | TRBJ2-1 | - | TRBV7-2 | CASQIEGGYNEQFF | TGTGCCAGCCAGATAGAGGGGGGATACAATGAGCAGTTCTTC
- | TRBJ2-3 | few | TRBV10-3 | CAISESPKRGYF | TGTGCCATCAGTGAGTCGCCAAAAAGGGGGTATTTT
- | TRBJ2-5 | many | TRBV20-1 | CSARDGGTAQETQYF | TGCAGTGCTAGAGATGGGGGGACAGCACAAGAGACCCAGTACTTC
- | TRBJ2-7 | few | TRBV6-6 | CASSPPGQNSYEQYF | TGTGCCAGCAGTCCCCCCGGACAGAACTCCTACGAGCAGTACTTC
- | TRBJ1-1 | - | TRBV7-9 | CASSSTAYTEAFF | TGTGCCAGCAGCTCTACGGCCTACACTGAAGCTTTCTTT
TRBD2 | TRBJ2-5 | - | TRBV4-2 | CASNQDLASGGGETQYF | TGTGCCAGCAACCAAGATCTGGCTAGCGGGGGAGGAGAGACCCAGTACTTC
- | TRBJ1-2 | - | TRBV6-2/TRBV6-3 | CASSYKGLDGYTF | TGTGCCAGCAGTTATAAGGGACTAGATGGCTACACCTTC
- | TRBJ2-1 | - | TRBV3-1 | CASSQAGTNQAQFF | TGTGCCAGCAGCCAGGCGGGCACCAACCAGGCGCAGTTCTTC
- | TRBJ1-2 | few | TRBV28 | CASISLLWGSGGYTF | TGTGCCAGCATCTCTCTCCTGTGGGGGAGCGGTGGCTACACCTTC
- | TRBJ2-5 | few | TRBV3-1 | CASSQAQYQETQYF | TGTGCCAGCAGCCAAGCGCAGTACCAAGAGACCCAGTACTTC
TRBD2 | TRBJ2-7 | few | TRBV2 | CASSPGLAHYEQYF | TGTGCCAGCAGCCCGGGACTAGCGCACTACGAGCAGTACTTC
TRBD2 | TRBJ2-3 | - | TRBV9 | CASSPQLAGADTQYF | TGTGCTAGCAGCCCTCAGCTAGCGGGGGCTGATACGCAGTATTTT
- | TRBJ1-2 | many | TRBV6-1 | CASSEAPGGYGYTF | TGTGCCAGCAGTGAAGCGCCGGGGGGATATGGCTACACCTTC
- | TRBJ2-5 | few | TRBV28 | CASSSGTMETQYF | TGTGCCAGCAGCTCGGGGACAATGGAGACCCAGTACTTC
TRBD1 | TRBJ1-5 | few | TRBV27 | CASSTGQGGNQPQHF | TGTGCCAGCAGCACGGGACAGGGGGGCAATCAGCCCCAGCATTTT
TRBD2 | TRBJ2-5 | once | TRBV4-1 | CASSLHLPRGGHNEQYF | TGCGCCAGCAGCCTCCACCTCCCCCGGGGGGGCCATAATGAGCAGTACTTC
- | TRBJ1-6 | - | TRBV13 | CASSQRTVAPLHF | TGTGCCAGCAGCCAAAGGACTGTCGCACCCCTCCACTTT
- | TRBJ2-1 | - | TRBV5-6 | CASSLAWGPDNEQFF | TGTGCCAGCAGCTTGGCCTGGGGGCCAGACAATGAGCAGTTCTTC
TRBD2 | TRBJ2-5 | - | TRBV20-1 | CSARPGGGTVQTQYF | TGCAGTGCCCGGCCGGGGGGAGGGACTGTGCAGACCCAGTACTTC
TRBD1 | TRBJ1-2 | - | TRBV9 | CASSLRDSFYGYTF | TGTGCCAGCAGCCTCCGGGACAGCTTCTATGGCTACACCTTC
TRBD2 | TRBJ2-3 | - | TRBV20-1 | CSKRLAGADTQYF | TGCAGCAAGAGACTAGCGGGAGCGGATACGCAGTATTTT
TRBD2 | TRBJ2-3 | - | TRBV12-3/TRBV12-4 | CASSLGTNPSDTQYF | TGTGCCAGCAGCCTCGGGACTAACCCTTCAGATACGCAGTATTTT
- | TRBJ2-6 | few | TRBV12-3/TRBV12-4 | CASSLALGSTANVLTF | TGTGCCAGCAGTTTAGCGCTAGGCAGTACAGCCAACGTCCTGACTTTC
- | TRBJ2-7 | few | TRBV5-1 | CASSAQGLGSPTYEQYF | TGCGCCAGCAGCGCTCAAGGGTTGGGTAGCCCGACCTACGAGCAGTACTTC
- | TRBJ2-1 | - | TRBV4-1 | CASSQDRGARTRNEQFF | TGCGCCAGCAGCCAAGATCGGGGGGCCCGCACAAGGAATGAGCAGTTCTTC
- | TRBJ2-1 | - | TRBV21-1 | CAIHGGLGAGCSYNEQFF | TGTGCCATCCACGGGGGACTTGGTGCAGGGTGCTCCTACAATGAGCAGTTCTTC
TRBD1 | TRBJ2-1 | many | TRBV7-9 | CASSLLDRYNEQFF | TGTGCCAGCAGCCTCCTGGACAGGTACAATGAGCAGTTCTTC
- | TRBJ1-2 | few | TRBV3-1 | CASRQNTGMMGYTF | TGTGCCAGCAGACAAAATACAGGGATGATGGGCTACACCTTC
TRBD1 | TRBJ2-7 | few | TRBV28 | CASSPLTGTLSSYEQYF | TGTGCCAGCAGTCCTCTGACAGGGACCCTTAGCTCCTACGAGCAGTACTTC
TRBD1 | TRBJ1-5 | - | TRBV6-1 | CASSVRGQGQPQHF | TGTGCCAGCAGTGTAAGGGGGCAGGGGCAGCCCCAGCATTTT